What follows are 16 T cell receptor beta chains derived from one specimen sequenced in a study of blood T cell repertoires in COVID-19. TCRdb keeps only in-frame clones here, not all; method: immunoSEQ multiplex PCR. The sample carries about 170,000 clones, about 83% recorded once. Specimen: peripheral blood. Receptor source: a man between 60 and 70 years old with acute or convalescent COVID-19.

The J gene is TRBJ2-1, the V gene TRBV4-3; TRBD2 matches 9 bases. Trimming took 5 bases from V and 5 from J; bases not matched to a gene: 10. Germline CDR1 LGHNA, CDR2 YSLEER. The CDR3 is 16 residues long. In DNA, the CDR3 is TGCGCCAGCAGCGGAACTTTAGCGGGGGAAGACAATGAGCAGTTCTTC. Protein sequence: CASSGTLAGEDNEQFF.

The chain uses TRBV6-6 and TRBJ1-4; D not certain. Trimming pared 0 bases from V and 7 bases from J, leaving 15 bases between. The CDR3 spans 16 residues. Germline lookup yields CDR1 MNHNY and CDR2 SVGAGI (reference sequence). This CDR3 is CASSYSSTVLAEKLFF. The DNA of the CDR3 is TGTGCCAGCAGTTACTCATCAACAGTTTTGGCTGAAAAACTGTTTTTT.

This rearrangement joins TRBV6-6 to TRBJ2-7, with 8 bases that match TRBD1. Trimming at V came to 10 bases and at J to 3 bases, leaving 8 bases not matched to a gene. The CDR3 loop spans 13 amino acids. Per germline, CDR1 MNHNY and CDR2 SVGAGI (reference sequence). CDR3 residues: CATIDRGFYEQYF. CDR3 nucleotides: TGTGCCACCATAGACAGGGGTTTCTACGAGCAGTACTTC.

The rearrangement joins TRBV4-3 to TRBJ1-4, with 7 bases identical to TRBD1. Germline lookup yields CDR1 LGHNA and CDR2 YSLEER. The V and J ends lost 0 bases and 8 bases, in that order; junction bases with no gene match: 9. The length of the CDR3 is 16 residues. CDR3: CASSQDPQGVGEKLFF. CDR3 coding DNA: TGCGCCAGCAGCCAAGATCCCCAGGGGGTAGGAGAAAAACTGTTTTTT.

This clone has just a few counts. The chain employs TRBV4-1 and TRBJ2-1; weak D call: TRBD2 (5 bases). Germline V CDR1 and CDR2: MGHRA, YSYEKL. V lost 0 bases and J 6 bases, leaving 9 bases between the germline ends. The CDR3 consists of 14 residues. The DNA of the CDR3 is TGCGCCAGCAGCCAAGATACGGGAAGCAATGAGCAGTTCTTC. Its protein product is CASSQDTGSNEQFF.

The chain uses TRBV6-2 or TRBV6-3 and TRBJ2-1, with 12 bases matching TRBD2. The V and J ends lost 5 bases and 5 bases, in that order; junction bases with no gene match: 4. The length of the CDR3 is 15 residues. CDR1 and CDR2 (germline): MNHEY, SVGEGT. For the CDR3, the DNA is TGTGCCAGCAGTCCGGGACTAGCGGGTAACAATGAGCAGTTCTTC. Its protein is CASSPGLAGNNEQFF.

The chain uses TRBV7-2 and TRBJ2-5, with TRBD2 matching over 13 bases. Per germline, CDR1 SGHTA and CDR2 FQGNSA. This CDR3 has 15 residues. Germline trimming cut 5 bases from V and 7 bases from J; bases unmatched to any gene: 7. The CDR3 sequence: CASSRTSGGDRTQYF. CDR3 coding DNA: TGTGCCAGCAGCCGGACTAGCGGGGGCGACCGGACCCAGTACTTC.

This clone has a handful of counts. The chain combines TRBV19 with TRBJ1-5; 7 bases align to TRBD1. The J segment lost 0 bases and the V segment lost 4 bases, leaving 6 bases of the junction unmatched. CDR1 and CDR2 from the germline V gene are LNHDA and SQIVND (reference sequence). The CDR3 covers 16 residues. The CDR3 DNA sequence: TGTGCCAGTAGTAGTTACGGACAGGTTAGCAATCAGCCCCAGCATTTT. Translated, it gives CASSSYGQVSNQPQHF.

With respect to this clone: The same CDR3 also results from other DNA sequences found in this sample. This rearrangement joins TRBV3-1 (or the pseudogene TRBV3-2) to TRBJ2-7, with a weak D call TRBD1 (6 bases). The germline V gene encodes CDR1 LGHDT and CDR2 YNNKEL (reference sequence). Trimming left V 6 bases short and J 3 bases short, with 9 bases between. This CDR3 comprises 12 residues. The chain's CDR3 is CASSRGSYEQYF. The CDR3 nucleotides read TGTGCCAGCAGTAGGGGGAGCTACGAGCAGTACTTC.

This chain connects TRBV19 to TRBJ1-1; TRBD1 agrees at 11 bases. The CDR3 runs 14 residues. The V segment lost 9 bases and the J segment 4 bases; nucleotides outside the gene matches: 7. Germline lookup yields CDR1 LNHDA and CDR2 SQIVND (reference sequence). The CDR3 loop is CASQTGTGGTEAFF. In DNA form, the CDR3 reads TGTGCCAGCCAAACCGGGACAGGGGGCACTGAAGCTTTCTTT.

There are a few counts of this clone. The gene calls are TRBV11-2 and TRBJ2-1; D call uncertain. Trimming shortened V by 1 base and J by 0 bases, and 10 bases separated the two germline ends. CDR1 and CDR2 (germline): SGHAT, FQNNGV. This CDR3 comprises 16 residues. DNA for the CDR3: TGTGCCAGCAGCTTAGGTTGGCGGAACTCCTACAATGAGCAGTTCTTC. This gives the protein CASSLGWRNSYNEQFF.

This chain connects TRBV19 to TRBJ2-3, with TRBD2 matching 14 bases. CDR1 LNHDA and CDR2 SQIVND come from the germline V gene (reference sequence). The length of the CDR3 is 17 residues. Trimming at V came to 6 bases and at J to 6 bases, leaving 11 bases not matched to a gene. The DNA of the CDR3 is TGTGCCAGTAGCCCAAGACTAGCGGGGGGGCCTCGTGATACGCAGTATTTT. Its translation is CASSPRLAGGPRDTQYF.

CDR3 protein: CASSQEGTGGTEAFF. The CDR3 nucleotides are TGCGCCAGCAGCCAAGAAGGGACAGGGGGCACTGAAGCTTTCTTT. The chain recombines TRBV4-1 with TRBJ1-1, with 11 bases fitting TRBD1. V shed 0 bases, J shed 4 bases, and the junction held 1 base outside the gene matches. Germline V lookup: CDR1 MGHRA, CDR2 YSYEKL. CDR3 size: 15 residues.

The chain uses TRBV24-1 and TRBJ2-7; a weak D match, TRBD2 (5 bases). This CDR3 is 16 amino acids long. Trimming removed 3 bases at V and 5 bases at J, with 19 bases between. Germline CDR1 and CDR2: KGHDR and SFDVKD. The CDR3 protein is CATSDTPRGVNDEQYF. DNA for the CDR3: TGTGCCACCAGTGATACCCCCCGGGGAGTGAACGACGAGCAGTACTTC.

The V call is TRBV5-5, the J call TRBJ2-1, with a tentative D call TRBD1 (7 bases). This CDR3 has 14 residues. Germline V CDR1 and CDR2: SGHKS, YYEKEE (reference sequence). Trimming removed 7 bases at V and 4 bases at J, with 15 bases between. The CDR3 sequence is CASGLPGGYNEQFF. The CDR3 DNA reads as TGTGCCAGCGGCCTACCAGGGGGGTACAATGAGCAGTTCTTC.

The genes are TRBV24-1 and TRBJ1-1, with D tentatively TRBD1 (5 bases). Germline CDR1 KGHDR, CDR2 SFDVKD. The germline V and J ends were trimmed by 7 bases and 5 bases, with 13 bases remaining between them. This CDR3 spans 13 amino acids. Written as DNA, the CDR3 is TGTGCCACCAGGGGGAGGCAGGGAACTGAAGCTTTCTTT. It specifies CATRGRQGTEAFF.